A single sample gave rise to the 15 T cell receptor beta chains below, sequenced in a study of response to subunit inactivated influenza vaccine. TCRdb re-derived calls from the RT-PCR reads in MiXCR, one entry per CDR3 protein. The data hold about 700,000 distinct CDR3 sequences, with 15% to 19% observed a single time. The specimen was PBMCs from blood, collected roughly 12 days after vaccination. Receptors were obtained from a man in his fifties or sixties who received an inactivated influenza vaccine.

This chain connects TRBV30 to TRBJ1-2; D gene uncertain. Trimming shortened V by 4 bases and J by 4 bases, and 10 bases separated the two germline ends. Germline CDR1 GTSNPN, CDR2 SVGIG (reference sequence). The CDR3 has 12 residues. CDR3 sequence (DNA): TGTGCCTGGAAGGCTGAGGGCTATGGCTACACCTTC. Protein product: CAWKAEGYGYTF.

V is TRBV6-1 and J is TRBJ2-1; 8 bases match TRBD1. The CDR3 runs to 14 residues. Trimming cost V 7 bases and J 4 bases; bases outside gene matches: 6. From germline, CDR1 is MNHNS and CDR2 SASEGT. CDR3 region: CASTPRQGYNEQFF. CDR3 DNA sequence: TGTGCCAGCACCCCCAGACAGGGGTACAATGAGCAGTTCTTC.

The genes are TRBV12-3 or TRBV12-4 and TRBJ2-1; 8 nucleotides match TRBD2. V lost 5 bases to trimming and J lost 6 bases; unmatched junction nucleotides: 9. The CDR3 spans 15 residues. The DNA of the CDR3 is TGTGCCAGCAGTAAGACTAGCGCGGCCATCAATGAGCAGTTCTTC. This codes for CASSKTSAAINEQFF.

This rearrangement joins TRBV7-2 to TRBJ2-3; TRBD2 aligns across 15 bases. Germline V gives CDR1 SGHTA, CDR2 FQGNSA. Trimming removed 4 bases from V and 7 bases from J; junction bases left unmatched: 6. The CDR3 totals 16 residues. The CDR3 region has the DNA TGTGCCAGCAGCTCCGGACTAGCGGGAGGGCCACATACGCAGTATTTT. Amino acids: CASSSGLAGGPHTQYF.

J is TRBJ2-1 and V is TRBV4-3; 9 bases fit TRBD2. Germline values: CDR1 LGHNA, CDR2 YSLEER. V shed 0 bases and J 0 bases; nucleotides not matched to a gene: 3. This CDR3 has 17 residues. CDR3 DNA: TGCGCCAGCAGCCAAGATCTAGCGGGAAGCTCCTACAATGAGCAGTTCTTC. It specifies CASSQDLAGSSYNEQFF.

This chain links TRBV2 with TRBJ1-5; 10 bases are a match to TRBD1. V shed 6 bases and J 7 bases; nucleotides not matched to a gene: 12. The CDR3 sequence is 16 residues long. The germline V gene encodes CDR1 SNHLY and CDR2 FYNNEI. Here the CDR3 DNA reads TGTGCCAGCAGCGCCGGGACAGGGGTAGAGGGACAGCCCCAGCATTTT. Protein sequence: CASSAGTGVEGQPQHF.

The chain joins TRBV7-2 to TRBJ2-5; possibly TRBD1 for D (6 bases). The CDR3 is 14 amino acids. The germline V gene encodes CDR1 SGHTA and CDR2 FQGNSA. The V end was cut by 7 bases, the J end by 5 bases, with 17 bases between. This CDR3 is CASIDRSERETQYF. As DNA, the CDR3 is TGTGCCAGCATCGACAGGTCGGAGCGGGAGACCCAGTACTTC.

This clonotype was observed a few times. The rearrangement joins TRBV3-1 to TRBJ2-5; tentatively, D is TRBD1 or TRBD2 (6 bases each). CDR1 is LGHDT and CDR2 is YNNKEL in the germline V gene (reference sequence). Trimming removed 7 bases from V and 4 bases from J, with 16 bases in between. The CDR3 sequence is 14 residues long. The CDR3: CASTTRGGAETQYF. In DNA form, the CDR3 reads TGTGCCAGCACGACTAGAGGGGGAGCAGAGACCCAGTACTTC.

Remarks on this clonotype: A much larger clone differs by one base, so this may be a read error. The rearrangement joins TRBV5-1 to TRBJ1-5; D gene uncertain. Germline loops: CDR1 SGHRS, CDR2 YFSETQ. This CDR3 region has 15 residues. With 0 bases removed from V and 1 base from J, the gap between germline ends came to 8 bases. In DNA, the CDR3 is TGCGCCAGCAGCTTGGAGGGAAAGAGCAATCAGCCCCAGCATTTT. Translating gives CASSLEGKSNQPQHF.

This clonotype came up a few times. The V call is TRBV28, the J call TRBJ2-7; D ambiguous. This CDR3 has 14 residues. From germline, CDR1 is MDHEN and CDR2 SYDVKM. Trimming left V 5 bases short and J 4 bases short, with 15 bases between. CDR3 sequence (DNA): TGTGCCAGCAGTCCGACCTTGGCTAAGTACGAGCAGTACTTC. Translated, it gives CASSPTLAKYEQYF.

The chain employs TRBV5-4 and TRBJ2-2; possibly TRBD1 for D (5 bases). V was pared by 3 bases and J by 7 bases, with 10 bases between. This CDR3 spans 13 amino acids. Germline V gives CDR1 SGHNT, CDR2 YYREEE (reference sequence). The DNA of the CDR3 is TGTGCCAGCAGCTCGGATAGGGGCGGGGAGCTGTTTTTT. It codes for CASSSDRGGELFF. The variable domain in full, with the rest retrieved from reference TRBV5-4 and TRBJ2-2, is ETGVTQSPTHLIKTRGQQVTLRCSSQSGHNTVSWYQQALGQGPQFIFQYYREEENGRGNFPPRFSGLQFPNYSSELNVNALELDDSALYLCASSSDRGGELFFGEGSRLTVL.

By share, this clonotype ranks as medium-sized. This chain links TRBV7-6 with TRBJ2-1; unclear D gene. The CDR3 totals 15 residues. Trimming pared 1 base from V and 3 bases from J, leaving 10 bases between. Germline V gene sequence: CDR1 SGHVS, CDR2 FNYEAQ. This CDR3 is CASSLELAHYNEQFF. The CDR3 DNA is TGTGCCAGCAGCTTAGAACTGGCTCACTACAATGAGCAGTTCTTC. Supplemented by reference TRBV7-6 and TRBJ2-1, the full variable domain reads GAGVSQSPRYKVTKRGQDVALRCDPISGHVSLYWYRQALGQGPEFLTYFNYEAQQDKSGLPNDRFSAERPEGSISTLTIQRTEQRDSAMYRCASSLELAHYNEQFFGPGTRLTVL.

The chain links TRBV10-3 to TRBJ2-5; no firm D call. The CDR3 length is 14 residues. V shed 0 bases and J shed 4 bases, with 9 bases lying between them. Per the germline V gene, CDR1 is ENHRY and CDR2 is SYGVKD. CDR3 DNA sequence: TGTGCCATCAGTGAGTCCCCCTCAACAGAGACCCAGTACTTC. Translation gives CAISESPSTETQYF.

V is TRBV4-3 and J is TRBJ2-3; possibly TRBD1 for D (6 bases). In germline, CDR1 is LGHNA, CDR2 YSLEER. V lost 0 bases and J lost 2, with 15 bases in between. This CDR3 is 17 amino acids long. The CDR3 loop reads CASSQEMGRGYTDTQYF. The CDR3 nucleotides are TGCGCCAGCAGCCAAGAAATGGGCAGGGGATACACAGATACGCAGTATTTT.

The CDR3 spells CASSSDFDQPQHF. CDR3 nucleotides: TGTGCCAGCAGTAGTGACTTTGATCAGCCCCAGCATTTT. The chain joins TRBV2 to TRBJ1-5, with D uncertain. Germline V gene lookup returns CDR1 SNHLY and CDR2 FYNNEI. The CDR3 runs 13 residues. V shed 5 bases and J shed 5 bases, with 10 bases lying between them.